The 7 T cell receptor beta chains listed next were all sequenced from one sample in a study of shared clonotypes between healthy human individuals. Method: immunoSEQ multiplex PCR; TCRdb's copy keeps in-frame clones and lacks some. The data contain some 2.1 million clones, 85% to 95% of them singletons. Terminally differentiated effector memory CD45RA+ cells were left out of the naive CD8 fraction, which was CD45RO-negative and positively selected for CCR7. Sequenced sample: naive CD8+ T cells sorted from blood. These receptors were collected from a man aged 18 to 30 in good health.

The V call is TRBV5-1, the J call TRBJ2-5, with TRBD1 identical over 9 bases. CDR3 length: 15 residues. Germline V lookup: CDR1 SGHRS, CDR2 YFSETQ. V trimming: 3 bases; J trimming: 3 bases; junction bases outside the gene matches: 6. The CDR3 here is CASSSPDRGEETQYF. The CDR3 DNA is TGCGCCAGCAGCTCGCCTGACAGGGGGGAAGAGACCCAGTACTTC.

Comment on this clone: This CDR3 is also generated by other DNA sequences in the sample. The chain links TRBV5-6 to TRBJ2-7; no clear D. Trimming took off 1 base at V and 3 bases at J, with 8 bases between the two ends. The germline CDR1 and CDR2 sequences are SGHDT and YYEEEE. The CDR3 covers 13 residues. The CDR3 region has the DNA TGTGCCAGCAGCTTGTTGGATAGCTACGAGCAGTACTTC. Its protein is CASSLLDSYEQYF.

The chain has TRBV28 and TRBJ1-2, with 10 bases lining up with TRBD1. The germline V gene encodes CDR1 MDHEN and CDR2 SYDVKM. The CDR3 runs 14 residues. Germline trimming cut 6 bases from V and 4 bases from J; bases unmatched to any gene: 5. The CDR3 here is CASRRDRGGYGYTF. The CDR3 DNA follows: TGTGCCAGCAGGAGGGACAGGGGAGGCTATGGCTACACCTTC.

The chain is built from TRBV7-8 and TRBJ2-3; the D is unclear. This CDR3 has 14 amino acids. Trimming pared 4 bases from V and 4 bases from J, leaving 12 bases between. Germline V lookup: CDR1 SGHVS, CDR2 FQNEAQ. This chain's CDR3 is CASSSDRSADTQYF. For the CDR3, the DNA is TGTGCCAGCAGCTCGGACCGGAGCGCAGATACGCAGTATTTT.

This chain connects TRBV27 to TRBJ2-2, with D perhaps assigned TRBD1 or TRBD2 (5 bases each). Trimming took 5 bases from V and 7 from J, leaving 20 bases between them. This CDR3 is 16 amino acids long. Germline-derived CDR1 and CDR2 are MNHEY and SMNVEV (reference sequence). The CDR3 protein is CASSRFEGYEGGELFF. The CDR3 DNA reads TGTGCCAGCAGTCGGTTCGAGGGGTATGAGGGCGGGGAGCTGTTTTTT.

CDR3 DNA: TGTGCCAGCAGTGACCGGACAGGGGGCGTCCCCACTGAAGCTTTCTTT. Its translation is CASSDRTGGVPTEAFF. The chain recombines TRBV6-1 with TRBJ1-1; 11 nucleotides line up with TRBD1. Germline V gives CDR1 MNHNS, CDR2 SASEGT. The V gene end was trimmed by 3 bases and the J gene end by 4 bases; junction bases not matched to a gene: 7. The length of the CDR3 is 16 residues.

J is TRBJ2-7 and V is TRBV6-4, with 8 positions matching TRBD1. V lost 7 bases, J lost 10 bases, and 9 bases stayed unmatched. Germline-derived CDR1 and CDR2 are MRHNA and SNTAGT. This CDR3 comprises 12 residues. CDR3 in DNA: TGTGCCAGCAACTATCTTACAGGGGGACAGTACTTC. Its protein product is CASNYLTGGQYF.